This T cell receptor (beta chain) was sequenced for a study of T-cell memory formation after mild COVID-19. Study context: Largely donor-specific sequence clusters came from a couple of donors.

A single record per CDR3 protein comes from TCRdb applying MiXCR to the 5' RACE reads. Found here are about 430,000 distinct CDR3 sequences, around 17% of them singletons; the top ten hold about 22%. The germline V gene has CDR1 LNHNV and CDR2 YYDKDF (reference sequence). The CDR3 consists of 13 residues. Trimming stripped 0 bases from V and 11 bases from J, with 13 bases between. On this clonotype: Its antigen is not identified.

General study results and limits: CD4+ bias marked clones expanding day 15 to 37, unlike balanced contracting clones. The SARS-CoV-2 specificity of second-wave clones reaching peak at day 37 remained unverified. CD4+ contracting clones lay mainly in CM and EM, CD8+ ones in EMRA.

This rearrangement joins TRBV15 to TRBJ1-1; D unclear. The receptor comes from a man in his late teens or twenties who had mild COVID-19 (a few samples of this study predate the infection). Cell type and time point are not known. Source material: PBMCs or a T cell subset sorted from them (not recorded which). CDR3 bases: TGTGCCACCAGCAGAGATCCGGGGAGCTCCGCTTTCTTT. This translates into CATSRDPGSSAFF.